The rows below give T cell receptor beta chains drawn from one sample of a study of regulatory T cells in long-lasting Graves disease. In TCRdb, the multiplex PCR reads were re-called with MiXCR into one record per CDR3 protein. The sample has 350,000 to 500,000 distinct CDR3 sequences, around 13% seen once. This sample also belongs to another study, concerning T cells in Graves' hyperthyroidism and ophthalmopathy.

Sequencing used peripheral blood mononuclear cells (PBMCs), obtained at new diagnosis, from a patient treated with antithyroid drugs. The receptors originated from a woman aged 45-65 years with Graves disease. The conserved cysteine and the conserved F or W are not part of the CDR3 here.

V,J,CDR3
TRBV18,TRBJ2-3,ASSAGGQERILKTYTDTQY
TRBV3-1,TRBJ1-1,ASSQGTEVVMNTEAF
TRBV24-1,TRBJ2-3,ATSDPRTGGTDTQY
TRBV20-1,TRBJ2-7,SARGTSGGYEQY
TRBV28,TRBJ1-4,ASSPTGKNEKLF
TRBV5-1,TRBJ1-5,ASRKGGGGINQPQH
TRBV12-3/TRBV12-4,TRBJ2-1,ASSLGLGREGRRNNEQF
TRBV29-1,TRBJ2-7,SVEDIGGKRYEQY
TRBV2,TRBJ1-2,ASSEPPGGIGGYT
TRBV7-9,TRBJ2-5,ASSLAGGPGETQY
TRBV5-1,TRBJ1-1,ASSLTLAKNTEAF